This T cell receptor (beta chain) was found in a study of blood T cell repertoires in COVID-19. Overall study: Acute and convalescent COVID-19 samples came from the United States, Italy and Spain. PBMCs, B-cell-depleted T cells, or T cells were the source of the cDNA or gDNA that made up the material.

The CDR3 sequence is 16 residues long. Germline-derived CDR1 and CDR2 are LNHDA and SQIVND (reference sequence). Trimming removed 5 bases from V and 7 bases from J; junction bases left unmatched: 10. Clinical history as reported by participants underpinned cohort assignment. Clones were sequenced by immunoSEQ multiplex PCR, and TCRdb holds only the in-frame ones, with some missing. The sample comprises approximately 290,000 clones, approximately 85% of which are singletons, and 4.3% rests with the top ten. The specimen sequenced was PBMCs or T cells enriched from blood (not recorded which). V is TRBV19 and J is TRBJ1-6; 8 bases map to TRBD1. This TCR came from a woman in her 30s who had recovered from COVID-19. In DNA, the CDR3 is TGTGCCAGTAGTGCCCTCCAGGGGGCGGAGAATTCACCCCTCCACTTT. Its translation is CASSALQGAENSPLHF.